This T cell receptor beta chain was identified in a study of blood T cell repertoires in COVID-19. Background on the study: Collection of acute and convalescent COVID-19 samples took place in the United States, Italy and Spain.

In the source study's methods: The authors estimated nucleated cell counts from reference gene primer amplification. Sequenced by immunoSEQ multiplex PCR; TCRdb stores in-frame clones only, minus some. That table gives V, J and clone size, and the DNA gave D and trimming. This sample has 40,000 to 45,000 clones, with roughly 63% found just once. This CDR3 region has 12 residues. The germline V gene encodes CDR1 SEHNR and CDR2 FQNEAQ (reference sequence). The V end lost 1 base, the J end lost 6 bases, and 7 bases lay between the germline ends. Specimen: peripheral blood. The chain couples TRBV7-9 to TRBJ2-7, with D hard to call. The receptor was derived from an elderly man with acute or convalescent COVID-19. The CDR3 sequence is CASSLVLFEQYF. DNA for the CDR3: TGTGCCAGCAGCTTAGTGCTATTCGAGCAGTACTTC. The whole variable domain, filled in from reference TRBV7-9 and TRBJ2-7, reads DTGVSQNPRHKITKRGQNVTFRCDPISEHNRLYWYRQTLGQGPEFLTYFQNEAQLEKSRLLSDRFSAERPKGSFSTLEIQRTEQGDSAMYLCASSLVLFEQYFGPGTRLTVT.